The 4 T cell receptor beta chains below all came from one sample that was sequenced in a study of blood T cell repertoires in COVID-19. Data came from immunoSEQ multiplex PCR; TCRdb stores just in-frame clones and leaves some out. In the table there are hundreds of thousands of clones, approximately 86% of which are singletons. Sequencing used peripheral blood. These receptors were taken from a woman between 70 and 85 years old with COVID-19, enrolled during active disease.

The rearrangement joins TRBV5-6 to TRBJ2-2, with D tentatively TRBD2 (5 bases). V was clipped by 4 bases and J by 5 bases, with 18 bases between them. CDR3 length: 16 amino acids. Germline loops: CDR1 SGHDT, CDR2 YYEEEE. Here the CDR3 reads CASSRPRGSGTGELFF. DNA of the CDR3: TGTGCCAGCAGCCGTCCCCGGGGAAGTGGGACCGGGGAGCTGTTTTTT.

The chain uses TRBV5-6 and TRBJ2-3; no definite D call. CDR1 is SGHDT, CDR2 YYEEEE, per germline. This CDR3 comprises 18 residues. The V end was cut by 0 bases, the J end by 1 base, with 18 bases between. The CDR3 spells CASSLAAPWSGGTDTQYF. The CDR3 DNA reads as TGTGCCAGCAGCTTGGCGGCACCTTGGTCAGGTGGCACAGATACGCAGTATTTT.

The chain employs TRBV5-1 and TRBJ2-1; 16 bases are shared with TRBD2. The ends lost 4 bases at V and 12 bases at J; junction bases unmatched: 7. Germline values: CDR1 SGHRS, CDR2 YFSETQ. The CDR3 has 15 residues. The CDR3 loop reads CASSHGTSGGAGQFF. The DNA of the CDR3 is TGCGCCAGCAGCCACGGGACTAGCGGGGGGGCCGGGCAGTTCTTC.

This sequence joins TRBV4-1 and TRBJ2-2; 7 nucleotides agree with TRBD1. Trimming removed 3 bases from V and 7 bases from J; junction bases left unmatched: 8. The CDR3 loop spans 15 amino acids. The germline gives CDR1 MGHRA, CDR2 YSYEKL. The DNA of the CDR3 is TGCGCCAGCAGCCAGACAGGGTTTGTCGGCGGGGAGCTGTTTTTT. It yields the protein CASSQTGFVGGELFF.